One TCR beta chain is described in this entry. Its specificity is unknown. The CDR3 runs 13 residues. Germline V gives CDR1 LGHNA, CDR2 YSLEER. With 4 bases removed from V and 3 bases from J, the gap between germline ends came to 10 bases. The data were taken from a study of human T cells and chemical hapten exposure. Whole-study results and caveats: The count of PT1 expanded TCRs correlated positively with patch test score.

Library preparation tagged each individual cDNA molecule with a unique molecular identifier. TCRdb redid the calling of the RACE reads with MiXCR, one entry per CDR3 protein. The sample includes roughly 110,000 distinct CDR3 sequences, 12% of them seen just once. Noted time point: pre-sensitization, week 0. Treatment: therapeutic diphenylcyclopropenone sensitization with weekly scalp DPC. Alopecia patients between 18 and 70 years old and suitable for DPC were used as donors. The receptor was isolated from a woman aged 45-59 years with alopecia areata. Some clones in this sample may be carry-over from other donors' samples. This material consisted of whole blood, taken in connection with sensitization to the hapten diphenylcyclopropenone (DPC). The chain joins TRBV4-3 to TRBJ2-7; D uncertain. CDR3 loop: CASSRTHDYEQYF. Written as DNA, the CDR3 is TGCGCCAGCAGCCGAACACACGACTACGAGCAGTACTTC.